Listed here is a single TCR beta chain. Its target is unknown. The record originates from a study of cytomegalovirus exposure and HLA in healthy donors. Points from the study as a whole: Later analysis identified 15,000 to 20,000 TCR beta sequences associated with HLA alleles, using a false discovery rate threshold of 0.05. Across donors, presence/absence analyses took sequencing depth to be roughly uniform.

The CDR3 sequence is 15 residues long. V was cut by 3 bases and J by 0 bases, with 9 bases left in between. CDR1 is SGHRS, CDR2 YFSETQ, per germline. The PCR ran on 60 Vbeta and 13 Jbeta primers. Profiling relied on immunoSEQ multiplex PCR, and the TCRdb table lists in-frame clones only, not all of them. The sample consists of some 98,000 clones, more than 70% of them appearing once. Sequencing was done on a sample of PBMCs. The chain recombines TRBV5-1 with TRBJ1-4; tentatively, D is TRBD1 (5 bases). The TCR comes from a man aged 18 to 30 in good health and CMV-seropositive. The CDR3 loop is CASSSTVATNEKLFF. The DNA for the CDR3 is TGCGCCAGCAGCTCGACAGTTGCAACTAATGAAAAACTGTTTTTT. The variable domain in full, completed from reference TRBV5-1 and TRBJ1-4, reads KAGVTQTPRYLIKTRGQQVTLSCSPISGHRSVSWYQQTPGQGLQFLFEYFSETQRNKGNFPGRFSGRQFSNSRSEMNVSTLELGDSALYLCASSSTVATNEKLFFGSGTQLSVL.